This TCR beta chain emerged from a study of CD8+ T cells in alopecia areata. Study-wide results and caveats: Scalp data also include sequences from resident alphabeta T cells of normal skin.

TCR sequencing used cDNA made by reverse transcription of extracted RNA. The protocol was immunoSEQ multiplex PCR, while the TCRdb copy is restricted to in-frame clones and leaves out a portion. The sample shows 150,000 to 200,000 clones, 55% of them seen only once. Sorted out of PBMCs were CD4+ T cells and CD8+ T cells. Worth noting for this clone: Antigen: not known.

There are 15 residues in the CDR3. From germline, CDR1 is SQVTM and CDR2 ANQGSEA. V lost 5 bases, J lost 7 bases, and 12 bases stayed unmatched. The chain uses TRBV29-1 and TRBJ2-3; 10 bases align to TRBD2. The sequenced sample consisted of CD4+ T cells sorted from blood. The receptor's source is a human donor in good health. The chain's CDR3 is CSVIFSGRSINTQYF. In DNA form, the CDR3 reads TGCAGCGTTATTTTTAGCGGGAGGTCCATTAATACGCAGTATTTT.